One sample yielded the 6 T cell receptor beta chains listed below, sequenced in a study of metastatic and nonmetastatic thyroid tumors. TCRdb re-called clones via MiXCR from the PCR reads. The data hold roughly 30,000 clones, with 3.5% to 4% observed a single time. No treatment of any kind had been given to any patient before thyroid surgery. Input material: blood. Source of these receptors: a male donor with papillary thyroid cancer or a benign thyroid nodule (not recorded which). Some clones in this sample may be carry-over from other donors' samples.

With regard to this clone: A junction boundary mismatches the germline segment, possibly from a read error. The chain is built from TRBV5-1 and TRBJ2-2; 7 bases align to TRBD1. Germline V lookup: CDR1 SGHRS, CDR2 YFSETQ. The CDR3 contains 12 residues. For the CDR3, the DNA is TGCGCCAGCAGCTTGACCACAGGGGAGCTGTGGTTT. It translates to CASSLTTGELWF.

This clone was detected a few times. The V and J genes are TRBV20-1 and TRBJ2-7, with a weak D call TRBD1 (6 bases). CDR3 length equals 13 residues. The germline gives CDR1 DFQATT, CDR2 SNEGSKA (reference sequence). Trimming left V 6 bases short and J 0 bases short, with 12 bases between. CDR3 sequence (DNA): TGCAGTGCCAGGGGTGTGAGCTCCTACGAGCAGTACTTC. Its translation is CSARGVSSYEQYF.

Within the sample, this clone is medium-sized. V and J are TRBV24-1 and TRBJ2-2; the match to TRBD1 covers 7 bases. J gave up 3 bases and V 10 bases, and 7 bases lay outside the gene matches. The CDR3 loop spans 14 amino acids. Looked up from germline, CDR1 is KGHDR and CDR2 is SFDVKD. CDR3: CATMGDRDTGELFF. DNA of the CDR3: TGTGCCACTATGGGCGACAGGGACACCGGGGAGCTGTTTTTT.

This clone rates as medium-sized (0.01 to 0.1%). The rearrangement joins TRBV27 to TRBJ2-2, with 9 bases that match TRBD1. Trimming removed 1 base from V and 5 bases from J; junction bases left unmatched: 8. CDR1 is MNHEY, CDR2 SMNVEV, per germline (reference sequence). The CDR3 is made up of 17 amino acids. The CDR3 is CASSLFPGQGSTGELFF. CDR3 DNA sequence: TGTGCCAGCAGTTTATTCCCGGGACAGGGTTCGACCGGGGAGCTGTTTTTT.

Ten or more counts support this clone. V and J are TRBV20-1 and TRBJ2-7; a possible D gene is TRBD2 (6 bases). CDR1 is DFQATT, CDR2 SNEGSKA, per germline (reference sequence). V was cut by 6 bases and J by 0 bases, with 15 bases left in between. The CDR3 spans 14 residues. CDR3 protein: CSADRDFSSYEQYF. The CDR3 DNA reads TGCAGTGCCGACCGGGACTTTAGCTCCTACGAGCAGTACTTC.

This clone was observed a few times. One end of the junction is discordant with germline, which a read error may explain. CDR3 DNA sequence: TGTGCCTCTCAGGCGGGCTACGAGCAGCACTTC. Amino acid sequence: CASQAGYEQHF. V gene TRBV28 combines with J gene TRBJ2-7; TRBD2 is a possible D gene (5 bases). The germline V gene has CDR1 MDHEN and CDR2 SYDVKM. The CDR3 runs 11 residues.